The 30 T cell receptor beta chains below all came from one sample that was sequenced in a study of radiotherapy plus CTLA-4 blockade in lung cancer. Assay: immunoSEQ multiplex PCR; the TCRdb copy retains only in-frame clones and omits some. Found here are tens of thousands of clones, about 88% of them singletons; the top ten hold 25% to 35%. Material: peripheral blood, obtained from a patient treated with radiotherapy plus ipilimumab. The source is a human donor with non-small cell lung cancer whose response to radiotherapy plus ipilimumab could not be evaluated.

The chain carries TRBV27 and TRBJ2-3, with D possibly matching TRBD2 (5 bases). This CDR3 contains 15 residues. Germline V CDR1 and CDR2: MNHEY, SMNVEV (reference sequence). The V end was cut by 5 bases, the J end by 4 bases, with 16 bases between. CDR3 nucleotides: TGTGCCAGCAGTCCGGCCGGGGAGCGACCAGATACGCAGTATTTT. Encoded protein: CASSPAGERPDTQYF.

The chain joins TRBV28 to TRBJ2-2, with 8 nucleotides matching TRBD1. This CDR3 contains 15 residues. Looked up from germline, CDR1 is MDHEN and CDR2 is SYDVKM. V dropped 6 bases and J dropped 6; count of bases not matched to a gene: 9. For the CDR3, the DNA is TGTGCCAGCAGCACCGGGACAGGAATTGCCGGGGAGCTGTTTTTT. Protein: CASSTGTGIAGELFF.

The chain carries TRBV28 and TRBJ1-2, with D unresolved. This CDR3 region has 13 residues. Per germline, CDR1 MDHEN and CDR2 SYDVKM. Trimming removed 2 bases from V and 8 bases from J, with 12 bases in between. CDR3 DNA: TGTGCCAGCAGTTTAAACGTGGTAGCCGGCTACACCTTC. Translation gives CASSLNVVAGYTF.

This chain uses TRBV4-3 with TRBJ2-7, with D hard to call. V was shortened by 0 bases and J by 0 bases, with 9 bases between the two germline ends. The CDR3 extends over 15 amino acids. Germline CDR1 is LGHNA and CDR2 is YSLEER. CDR3 sequence reads: CASSQDQDSSYEQYF. CDR3 DNA: TGCGCCAGCAGCCAAGATCAGGATAGCTCCTACGAGCAGTACTTC.

The CDR3 DNA reads as TGTGCCAGCAGGAGCACCGGGGAGCTGTTTTTT. It specifies CASRSTGELFF. This chain uses TRBV7-6 with TRBJ2-2, with unresolved D. Between the trimmed V and J ends, which lost 6 bases and 4 bases, there was a span of 3 bases. Looked up from germline, CDR1 is SGHVS and CDR2 is FNYEAQ. The CDR3 covers 11 residues.

The chain has TRBV27 and TRBJ1-5, with 7 bases lining up with TRBD1. The CDR3 extends over 12 amino acids. J gave up 5 bases and V 6 bases, and 1 base lay outside the gene matches. CDR1 MNHEY and CDR2 SMNVEV come from the germline V gene (reference sequence). The CDR3 DNA follows: TGTGCCAGCAGGACAGGGCATCAGCCCCAGCATTTT. As protein: CASRTGHQPQHF.

The genes are TRBV5-1 and TRBJ2-7; possible D gene TRBD1, 6 bases. This CDR3 spans 14 amino acids. Looked up from germline, CDR1 is SGHRS and CDR2 is YFSETQ. V was trimmed by 2 bases and J by 3 bases, leaving 12 bases between them. CDR3 DNA: TGCGCCAGCAGCTTCGGCGCAGGGGTCTACGAGCAGTACTTC. Amino acid sequence: CASSFGAGVYEQYF.

This chain uses TRBV19 with TRBJ2-7, with 8 bases that match TRBD1. Trimming cost V 5 bases and J 5 bases; bases outside gene matches: 11. The CDR3 loop spans 15 amino acids. Germline lookup yields CDR1 LNHDA and CDR2 SQIVND (reference sequence). This CDR3 reads CASSLETGEGHEQYF. Written as DNA, the CDR3 is TGTGCCAGTAGTCTGGAGACAGGGGAAGGGCACGAGCAGTACTTC.

The sample holds a few counts of this clone. The genes are TRBV29-1 and TRBJ1-2; tentative D call: TRBD1 (5 bases). There are 13 residues in the CDR3. CDR1 and CDR2 from the germline V gene are SQVTM and ANQGSEA. Trimming removed 3 bases at V and 5 bases at J, with 13 bases between. CDR3 nucleotides: TGCAGCGTTGAGGGTCAGGGCAAGTATGGCTACACCTTC. Its protein product is CSVEGQGKYGYTF.

The J gene is TRBJ2-3, the V gene TRBV11-2; D is uncertain. Germline CDR1 and CDR2: SGHAT and FQNNGV. V lost 8 bases to trimming and J lost 8 bases, with 17 bases between them. The CDR3 is 13 residues long. Written as DNA, the CDR3 is TGTGCCAGCGGGCCTCTCCCTTCGTCTACGCAGTATTTT. This encodes CASGPLPSSTQYF.

The V call is TRBV7-6, the J call TRBJ1-1, with D maybe TRBD1 (6 bases). This CDR3 is built from 14 residues. V was cut by 5 bases and J by 6 bases, with 16 bases left in between. Germline loops: CDR1 SGHVS, CDR2 FNYEAQ. CDR3 bases: TGTGCCAGCAGCCCGCAGGGGCTTGGGGCTGAAGCTTTCTTT. Encoded protein: CASSPQGLGAEAFF.

The chain has TRBV6-1 and TRBJ1-6; D might be TRBD1 (5 bases). The germline V gene has CDR1 MNHNS and CDR2 SASEGT. V was pared by 7 bases and J by 8 bases, with 18 bases between. The CDR3 totals 15 residues. The DNA for the CDR3 is TGTGCCAGCAAGGCGGGGCGCTTTATGTATTCACCCCTCCACTTT. Its protein product is CASKAGRFMYSPLHF.

The DNA of the CDR3 is TGCGCCAGCAGTGGGCAGGGTGGGGGGGAGCAGTACTTC. It specifies CASSGQGGGEQYF. The chain has TRBV10-2 and TRBJ2-7; the D gene is possibly TRBD2 (6 bases). V lost 4 bases and J lost 7, with 14 bases in between. This CDR3 has 13 amino acids. The V gene's germline CDR1 is WSHSY and CDR2 SAAADI.

The J gene is TRBJ2-5, the V gene TRBV5-8; possible D gene TRBD1, 6 bases. CDR1 SGHTS and CDR2 YDEGEE come from the germline V gene. CDR3 length equals 14 residues. Trimming removed 3 bases from V and 2 bases from J, with 11 bases in between. CDR3 protein: CASSSGTKQETQYF. In nucleotides, the CDR3 is TGTGCCAGCAGCTCCGGGACAAAGCAAGAGACCCAGTACTTC.

The genes are TRBV5-4 and TRBJ1-1, with a tentative D call TRBD1 (6 bases). The CDR3 runs to 13 residues. Germline CDR1 is SGHNT and CDR2 is YYREEE (reference sequence). Trimming took 3 bases from V and 6 from J, leaving 12 bases between them. Here the CDR3 reads CASSWGLDAEAFF. The CDR3 nucleotides are TGTGCCAGCAGCTGGGGGCTGGACGCTGAAGCTTTCTTT.

V is TRBV9 and J is TRBJ1-1; TRBD1 matches 7 bases. Germline CDR1 SGDLS, CDR2 YYNGEE. With 4 bases clipped from V and 7 bases from J, the junction kept 4 bases outside the gene matches. This CDR3 has 12 amino acids. The CDR3 sequence is CASSPGGGEAFF. The CDR3 bases are TGTGCCAGCAGCCCAGGGGGTGGTGAAGCTTTCTTT. The full variable domain, in which reference TRBV9 and TRBJ1-1 provide the parts outside the CDR3, is DSGVTQTPKHLITATGQRVTLRCSPRSGDLSVYWYQQSLDQGLQFLIQYYNGEERAKGNILERFSAQQFPDLHSELNLSSLELGDSALYFCASSPGGGEAFFGQGTRLTVV.

This clone appeared once. The chain employs TRBV15 and TRBJ1-2; D remains ambiguous. The CDR3 covers 12 residues. Per the germline V gene, CDR1 is LNHNV and CDR2 is YYDKDF (reference sequence). Trimming left V 3 bases short and J 8 bases short, with 10 bases between. As DNA, the CDR3 is TGTGCCACCAGCAGCCGGGGAAAAGGCTACACCTTC. Encoded protein: CATSSRGKGYTF.

DNA of the CDR3: TGTGCCAGTAGTATAGATGATTGGAAGGGAGGCTATGGCTACACCTTC. This translates into CASSIDDWKGGYGYTF. This chain links TRBV19 with TRBJ1-2; D remains unclear. Trimming took 0 bases from V and 4 from J, leaving 15 bases between them. This CDR3 comprises 16 residues. Germline V CDR1 and CDR2: LNHDA, SQIVND (reference sequence).

The chain uses TRBV29-1 and TRBJ2-2, with D possibly being TRBD2 (7 bases). The CDR3 totals 13 residues. CDR1 is SQVTM, CDR2 ANQGSEA, per germline. V shed 6 bases and J shed 6 bases, with 14 bases lying between them. In nucleotides, the CDR3 is TGCAGCGTGACAGGACTAGGGTCCGGGGAGCTGTTTTTT. Translation: CSVTGLGSGELFF.

The gene calls are TRBV7-9 and TRBJ2-5; TRBD1 is a possible D gene (6 bases). Germline V gene data show CDR1 as SEHNR and CDR2 as FQNEAQ (reference sequence). Deletions cut 4 bases from V and 4 bases from J, with 16 bases between. The CDR3 is 15 residues long. CDR3 loop: CASSSTGSSTETQYF. The CDR3 DNA reads TGTGCCAGCAGCTCAACAGGGTCCTCCACAGAGACCCAGTACTTC. The full variable domain, rest sourced from reference TRBV7-9 and TRBJ2-5, is DTGVSQNPRHKITKRGQNVTFRCDPISEHNRLYWYRQTLGQGPEFLTYFQNEAQLEKSRLLSDRFSAERPKGSFSTLEIQRTEQGDSAMYLCASSSTGSSTETQYFGPGTRLLVL.

This chain joins TRBV28 and TRBJ1-2, with a tentative D call TRBD1 (6 bases). Germline CDR1 is MDHEN and CDR2 is SYDVKM. V shed 4 bases and J shed 6 bases, with 15 bases lying between them. The CDR3 spans 14 residues. In DNA form, the CDR3 reads TGTGCCAGCAGTTCTGGGGGCGCGCTCAATGGCTACACCTTC. Its translation is CASSSGGALNGYTF.

The gene calls are TRBV27 and TRBJ2-2; D uncertain. The CDR3 covers 16 residues. Per the germline V gene, CDR1 is MNHEY and CDR2 is SMNVEV (reference sequence). The V end was cut by 6 bases, the J end by 2 bases, with 16 bases between. CDR3 protein: CASRKTGSYNTGELFF. The DNA of the CDR3 is TGTGCCAGCAGAAAGACCGGGTCCTACAACACCGGGGAGCTGTTTTTT.

This clone showed up just once. The rearrangement links TRBV4-3 to TRBJ1-2, with D hard to call. Trimming took off 0 bases at V and 6 bases at J, with 14 bases between the two ends. The CDR3 spans 15 residues. Germline CDR1 is LGHNA and CDR2 is YSLEER. The CDR3 DNA follows: TGCGCCAGCAGCCAAGACTACGGCCCTGAGGATGGCTACACCTTC. Translating gives CASSQDYGPEDGYTF.

The chain is built from TRBV6-5 and TRBJ2-3; 8 positions agree with TRBD2. The germline V gene encodes CDR1 MNHEY and CDR2 SVGAGI. CDR3 size: 14 residues. The J segment lost 0 bases and the V segment lost 6 bases, leaving 2 bases of the junction unmatched. For the CDR3, the DNA is TGTGCCAGCAGAGCTAGCGGGAGCACAGATACGCAGTATTTT. It codes for CASRASGSTDTQYF.

J is TRBJ2-7 and V is TRBV7-9, with 9 bases aligning to TRBD2. Germline V lookup: CDR1 SEHNR, CDR2 FQNEAQ (reference sequence). The CDR3 consists of 16 residues. Trimming removed 1 base from V and 0 bases from J; junction bases left unmatched: 4. CDR3 DNA sequence: TGTGCCAGCAGCTTAGGCCTAGCGGGATCCTCCTACGAGCAGTACTTC. Translation gives CASSLGLAGSSYEQYF.

The CDR3 here is CASSSATSGSNTDTQYF. The CDR3 DNA reads TGCGCCAGCAGCTCGGCGACTAGCGGGAGTAACACAGATACGCAGTATTTT. The rearrangement links TRBV5-1 to TRBJ2-3; 12 bases map to TRBD2. Germline CDR1 SGHRS, CDR2 YFSETQ. CDR3 size: 17 residues. V trimming: 3 bases; J trimming: 2 bases; junction bases outside the gene matches: 7.

The rearrangement links TRBV19 to TRBJ2-6; D might be TRBD1 (5 bases). The V gene lost 4 bases and the J gene lost 2 bases, with 12 bases spanning the gap. The CDR3 contains 16 residues. Germline values: CDR1 LNHDA, CDR2 SQIVND (reference sequence). The DNA for the CDR3 is TGTGCCAGTAGTACAGCCCCAGGGACTGGGGCCAACGTCCTGACTTTC. It specifies CASSTAPGTGANVLTF.

This chain links TRBV7-3 with TRBJ2-6; TRBD2 might be the D (6 bases). Germline values: CDR1 SGHTA, CDR2 FQGTGA. CDR3 size: 14 residues. The V and J ends lost 11 bases and 1 base respectively, with 12 bases between them. CDR3 DNA: TGTGCCTCGAAGGCGGGGTCTGGGGCCAACGTCCTGACTTTC. As protein: CASKAGSGANVLTF. Based on the CDR3 plus reference TRBV7-3 and TRBJ2-6, the full variable domain is GAGVSQTPSNKVTEKGKYVELRCDPISGHTALYWYRQSLGQGPEFLIYFQGTGAADDSGLPNDRFFAVRPEGSVSTLKIQRTERGDSAVYLCASKAGSGANVLTFGAGSRLTVL.

The chain joins TRBV29-1 to TRBJ1-2, with 7 bases aligning to TRBD1. The CDR3 has 12 amino acids. Germline lookup yields CDR1 SQVTM and CDR2 ANQGSEA. Trimming cost V 6 bases and J 2 bases; bases outside gene matches: 3. The CDR3 loop reads CSVAGGNYGYTF. The CDR3 nucleotides are TGCAGCGTCGCAGGGGGAAACTATGGCTACACCTTC.

The chain couples TRBV19 to TRBJ1-1; TRBD1 matches 8 bases. Germline-derived CDR1 and CDR2 are LNHDA and SQIVND (reference sequence). The J segment lost 4 bases and the V segment lost 4 bases, leaving 5 bases of the junction unmatched. There are 14 residues in the CDR3. The CDR3 loop reads CASSRGQGITEAFF. In nucleotides, the CDR3 is TGTGCCAGTAGTAGAGGACAGGGAATCACTGAAGCTTTCTTT.